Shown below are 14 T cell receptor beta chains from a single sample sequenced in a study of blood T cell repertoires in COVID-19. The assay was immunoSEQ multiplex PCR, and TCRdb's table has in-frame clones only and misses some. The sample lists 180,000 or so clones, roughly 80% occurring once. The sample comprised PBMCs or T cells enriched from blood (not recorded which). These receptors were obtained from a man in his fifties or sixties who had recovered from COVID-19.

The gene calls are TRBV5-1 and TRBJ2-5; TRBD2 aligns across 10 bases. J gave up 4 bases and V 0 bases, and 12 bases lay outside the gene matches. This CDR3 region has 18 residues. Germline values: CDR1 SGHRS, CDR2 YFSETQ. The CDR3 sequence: CASSLVPSGSNRRETQYF. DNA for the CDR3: TGCGCCAGCAGCTTGGTACCTAGCGGGAGCAATCGTCGAGAGACCCAGTACTTC.

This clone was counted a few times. DNA for the CDR3: TGTGCCAGCAGTGTACGGGACAGAACGAACACCGGGGAGCTGTTTTTT. Residues: CASSVRDRTNTGELFF. This chain links TRBV6-1 with TRBJ2-2; 7 bases are a match to TRBD1. The trim removed 4 bases at V and 0 bases at J, leaving 5 bases unmatched. This CDR3 is 16 amino acids long. From germline, CDR1 is MNHNS and CDR2 SASEGT.

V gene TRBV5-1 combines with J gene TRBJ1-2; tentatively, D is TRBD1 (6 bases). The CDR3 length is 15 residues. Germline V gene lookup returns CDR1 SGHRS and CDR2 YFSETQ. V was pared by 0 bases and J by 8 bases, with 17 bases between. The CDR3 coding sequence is TGCGCCAGCAGCTTGGGAGCAGGGGAAGTGGGAGGCTACACCTTC. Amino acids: CASSLGAGEVGGYTF.

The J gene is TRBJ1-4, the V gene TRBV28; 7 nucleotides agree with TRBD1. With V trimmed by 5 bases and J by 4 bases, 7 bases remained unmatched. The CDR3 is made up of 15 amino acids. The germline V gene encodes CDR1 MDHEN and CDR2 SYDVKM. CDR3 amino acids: CASSPNRGGNEKLFF. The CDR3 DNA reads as TGTGCCAGCAGTCCCAACAGGGGAGGTAATGAAAAACTGTTTTTT.

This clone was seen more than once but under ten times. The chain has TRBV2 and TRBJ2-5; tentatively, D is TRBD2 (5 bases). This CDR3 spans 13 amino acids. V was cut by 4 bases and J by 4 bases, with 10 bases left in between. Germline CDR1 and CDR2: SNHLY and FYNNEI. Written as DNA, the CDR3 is TGTGCCAGCAGTGTCAACGGAGGAGAGACCCAGTACTTC. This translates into CASSVNGGETQYF.

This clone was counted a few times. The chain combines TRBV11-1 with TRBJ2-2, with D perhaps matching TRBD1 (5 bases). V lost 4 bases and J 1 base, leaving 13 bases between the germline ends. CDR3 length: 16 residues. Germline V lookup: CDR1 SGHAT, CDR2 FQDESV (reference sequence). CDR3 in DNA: TGTGCCAGCAGCTCTCGGAACAGGAGGAACACCGGGGAGCTGTTTTTT. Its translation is CASSSRNRRNTGELFF.

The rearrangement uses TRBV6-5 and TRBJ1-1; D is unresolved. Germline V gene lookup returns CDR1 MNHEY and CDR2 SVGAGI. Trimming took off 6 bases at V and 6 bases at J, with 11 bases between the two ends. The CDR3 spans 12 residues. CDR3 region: CASSVSAAEAFF. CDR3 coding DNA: TGTGCCAGCAGCGTCAGTGCGGCTGAAGCTTTCTTT.

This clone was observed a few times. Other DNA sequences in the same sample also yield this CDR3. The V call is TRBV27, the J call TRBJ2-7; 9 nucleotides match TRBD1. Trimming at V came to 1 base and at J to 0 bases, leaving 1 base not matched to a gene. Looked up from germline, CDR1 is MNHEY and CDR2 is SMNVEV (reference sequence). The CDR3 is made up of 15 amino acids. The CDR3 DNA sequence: TGTGCCAGCAGTTTATTGGGACAGGGCTCCTACGAGCAGTACTTC. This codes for CASSLLGQGSYEQYF.

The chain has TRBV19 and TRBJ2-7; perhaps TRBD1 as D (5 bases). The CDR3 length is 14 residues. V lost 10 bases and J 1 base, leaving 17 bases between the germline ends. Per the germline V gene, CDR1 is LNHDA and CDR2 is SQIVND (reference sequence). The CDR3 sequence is CATQQASSSYEQYF. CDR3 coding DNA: TGTGCCACCCAACAGGCCTCCTCTTCCTACGAGCAGTACTTC.

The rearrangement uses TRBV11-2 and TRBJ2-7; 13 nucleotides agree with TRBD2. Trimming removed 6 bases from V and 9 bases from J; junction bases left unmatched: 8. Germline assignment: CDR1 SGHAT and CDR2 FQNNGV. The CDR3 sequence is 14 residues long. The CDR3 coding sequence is TGTGCCAGCAGTTCTACCAGACTAGCGGGAGGGCAGTACTTC. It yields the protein CASSSTRLAGGQYF.

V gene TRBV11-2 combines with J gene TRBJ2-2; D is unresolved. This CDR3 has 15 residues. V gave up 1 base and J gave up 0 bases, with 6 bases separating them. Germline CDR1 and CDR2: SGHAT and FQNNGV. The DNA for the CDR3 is TGTGCCAGCAGCTTAGGCCTAGCGAACACCGGGGAGCTGTTTTTT. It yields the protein CASSLGLANTGELFF. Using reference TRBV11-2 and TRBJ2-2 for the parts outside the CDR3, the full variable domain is EAGVAQSPRYKIIEKRQSVAFWCNPISGHATLYWYQQILGQGPKLLIQFQNNGVVDDSQLPKDRFSAERLKGVDSTLKIQPAKLEDSAVYLCASSLGLANTGELFFGEGSRLTVL.

The CDR3 region is CASSQGTGVGYGYTF. In nucleotides, the CDR3 is TGTGCCAGCAGCCAGGGGACAGGGGTAGGCTATGGCTACACCTTC. The chain joins TRBV6-5 to TRBJ1-2; TRBD1 aligns across 10 bases. The CDR3 is made up of 15 amino acids. CDR1 and CDR2 from the germline V gene are MNHEY and SVGAGI. The ends lost 6 bases at V and 4 bases at J; junction bases unmatched: 8.

DNA of the CDR3: TGTGCCAGCAGTGACTCTGGGGCGGTCCCCTACAATGAGCAGTTCTTC. Its protein is CASSDSGAVPYNEQFF. This chain joins TRBV6-4 and TRBJ2-1; TRBD1 is a possible D gene (5 bases). Germline CDR1 and CDR2: MRHNA and SNTAGT. The CDR3 is made up of 16 amino acids. Deletions cut 0 bases from V and 2 bases from J, with 11 bases between.

The CDR3 coding sequence is TGCGCCAGCAGGGCAGGGCAGGACACTGAAGCTTTCTTT. It encodes CASRAGQDTEAFF. This chain uses TRBV5-1 with TRBJ1-1; TRBD1 might be the D (5 bases). Germline CDR1 SGHRS, CDR2 YFSETQ. There are 13 residues in the CDR3. V dropped 5 bases and J dropped 3 bases, with 11 bases sitting between them.